This T cell receptor beta chain was retrieved from a study of shared clonotypes between healthy human individuals (dated by TCRdb to between 2020 and 2021). Study-level background: The cohort included a few men and a couple of women between 18 and 49 years of age. To increase sequencing depth and limit assay-specific biases, different laboratories used diverse techniques to prepare libraries and sequence TCR repertoires. Blood TCR repertoires of roughly five healthy adults were deeply sequenced to estimate repertoire size and the extent of clonotype sharing between individuals. For each donor, CD4 naive and CD4 memory were each given three plates, CD8 naive was given two plates, and CD8 memory was given one plate. Between about 0.94 and 8.9 billion PBMCs per donor were obtained by leukapheresis. General findings and caveats noted by the study authors: The genetic and exposure-history diversity represented was limited by the small number of donors. Higher generation probabilities were observed for clonotypes shared by all four sorted-subset donors than for non-shared clonotypes. Only blood was sampled, and tissue TCR repertoires likely differ from those in blood. Naive subsets generally had larger estimated clonotype richness than memory subsets did. Pairwise subsampling indicated that sequencing depth was expected to affect the degree of clonotype sharing among donors. Rarefaction of sorted-subset datasets indicated incomplete sequencing despite the large sequencing depth. About 5% of naive CD4, around 3.6% of naive CD8, about 2.5% of memory CD4, and 0.4% of memory CD8 clonotypes were shared across several donors.

Using the deep immunoSEQ assay, multiplex PCR amplified TCR CDR3 regions from genomic DNA. Genomic DNA extracted from each cell subset was distributed evenly over all wells of several immunoSEQ 96-well plates, and each plate served as one replicate. For sorted subsets, around 200 ng genomic DNA, equal to approximately 30,000 T cell genomes, was loaded into each replicate PCR. The purified libraries were quantified using a Qubit 3.0 fluorometer, sized with a Bioanalyzer 2100, and then quantified again using the KAPA Library Quantification kit. A separate single-read 150-cycle Illumina NextSeq 550 flow cell was used to sequence each immunoSEQ 96-well plate. The authors processed their data as follows. Because the immunoSEQ output held only junctional sequences and lacked quality scores, the filtering could not match the filtering applied to full-length reads. To assign V/J genes and CDR3, sequences were annotated using PyIR, a Python wrapper for IgBLAST v1.9, with IMGT germline references. Any read was removed if the V/J assignment was weak (E-value above 1e-6), the CDR3 was missing, or the read contained stop codons, out-of-frame junctions, or ambiguous translated residues. A V3J clonotype was defined by an identical inferred V gene, J gene, and CDR3 amino acid sequence. The percentage overlap between two repertoires was calculated by dividing the number of shared unique clonotypes by the size of the smaller repertoire. RTK rarefaction, the Chao1 estimator, and Recon v2.1 estimates of unobserved clonotypes were used to assess repertoire richness. Generation probabilities for all TCRbeta clonotypes obtained by the gDNA method from a handful of donors were computed using OLGA. The immuneACCESS repertoire file appears here via TCRdb, limited to in-frame rearrangements. These files lack a portion of the clones; in checked studies, under half of the deficit traces to unresolved V genes, and the cause of the others is not known. That table furnishes V, J and clone size, whereas the DNA furnished D and trimming. The sample records a few million clones, about 94% of which are singletons. The ten largest clones take up 0.1% to 0.15% of the sample.

Comments on this clone: The antigen it binds to is not known. Per-base quality was not reported, and no clone a single base away is much larger than it.

CDR1 is given as MGHRA and CDR2 as YSYEKL, both from the germline V gene. Reading from cysteine to phenylalanine, the CDR3 counts 14 amino acids. The retained sequence is limited to the CDR3, 42 bases, with the frame set at the first base. The trim is 4 bases for V and 4 bases for J, with a gap of 13 bases between the germline ends. Healthy HIV-negative adults with no recently reported acute infections or vaccinations were included as donors. Every donor was a Caucasian adult residing in Nashville, Tennessee, USA. CD4+ T cells were enriched through magnetic negative selection, after which naive cells were positively selected on CD45RA and the remaining negative fraction served as the memory subset. Blood was obtained by leukapheresis, after which PBMCs were separated by Ficoll-Histopaque density gradient centrifugation and cryopreserved in liquid nitrogen vapor phase. Analytical flow cytometry was used to check the purity and quantity of every magnetically sorted T cell population. Each sorted fraction had its genomic DNA isolated and then quantified by UV absorbance on a Nanodrop 2000c.

The source of this sequence is a man aged 18-30 years in good health. Sequenced: naive CD4+ T cells sorted from blood. The intended sense of this specimen's cell subset or site label: CD45RA+ positively selected. In this chain, TRBV4-1 is recombined with TRBJ1-1; the D gene is perhaps TRBD1, from 5 matching bases. This receptor carries the CDR3 CASSPRGRGTEAFF. DNA sequence: TGCGCCAGCAGCCCAAGGGGCCGGGGCACTGAAGCTTTCTTT.